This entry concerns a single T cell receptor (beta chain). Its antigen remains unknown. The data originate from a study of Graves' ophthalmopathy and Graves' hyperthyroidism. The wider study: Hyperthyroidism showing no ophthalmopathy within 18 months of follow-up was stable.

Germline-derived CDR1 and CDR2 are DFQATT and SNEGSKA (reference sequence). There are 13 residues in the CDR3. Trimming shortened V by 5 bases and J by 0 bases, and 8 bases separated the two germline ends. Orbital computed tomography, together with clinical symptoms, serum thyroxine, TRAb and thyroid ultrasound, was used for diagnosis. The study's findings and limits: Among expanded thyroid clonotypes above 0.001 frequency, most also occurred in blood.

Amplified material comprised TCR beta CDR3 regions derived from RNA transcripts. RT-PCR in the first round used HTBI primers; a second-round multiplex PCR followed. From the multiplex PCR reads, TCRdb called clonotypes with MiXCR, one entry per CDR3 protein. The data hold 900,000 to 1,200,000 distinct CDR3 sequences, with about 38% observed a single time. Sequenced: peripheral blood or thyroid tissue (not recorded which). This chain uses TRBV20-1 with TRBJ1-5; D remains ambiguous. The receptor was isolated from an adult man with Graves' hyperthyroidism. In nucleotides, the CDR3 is TGCAGTGCTGGCGGAAGTAGCAATCAGCCCCAGCATTTT. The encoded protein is CSAGGSSNQPQHF.